The 5 T cell receptor beta chains in this list originate from one sample, sequenced in a study of CD8+CD57+ T cells in acquired aplastic anemia. Investigators profiled TCR beta VDJ and CDR3 from genomic DNA template. TCRdb reprocessed the reads with MiXCR, giving one entry per CDR3 protein. The repertoire holds about 400,000 distinct CDR3 sequences, with 55% to 70% as singletons. The sequenced sample was sorted CD4+, CD8+, or CD8+CD57+ T cells (not recorded which) from PBMCs. The receptors here all came from a human donor in good health, serving as a control.

The rearrangement uses TRBV4-1 and TRBJ1-5, with D unclear. Trimming took 0 bases from V and 5 from J, leaving 8 bases between them. Per germline, CDR1 MGHRA and CDR2 YSYEKL. CDR3 length equals 14 residues. The CDR3 DNA is TGCGCCAGCAGCCAAGATACGGTAGATCAGCCCCAGCATTTT. This codes for CASSQDTVDQPQHF.

This clonotype was seen at least ten times. The V and J genes are TRBV9 and TRBJ1-1; D uncertain. The CDR3 has 13 amino acids. Trimming removed 3 bases from V and 10 bases from J, with 16 bases in between. Germline-derived CDR1 and CDR2 are SGDLS and YYNGEE. The CDR3, as DNA: TGTGCCAGCAGCGACCAACCGTTAACGCGAGCTTTCTTT. Translation gives CASSDQPLTRAFF.

The V gene is TRBV29-1, the J gene TRBJ2-3; TRBD2 matches 9 bases. Germline loops: CDR1 SQVTM, CDR2 ANQGSEA. The CDR3 covers 14 residues. After removal of 6 bases from V and 5 bases from J, the junction contained 9 bases not matched to a gene. The CDR3 reads CSVDGSGGIDTQYF. The DNA of the CDR3 is TGCAGCGTAGATGGTAGCGGGGGAATAGATACGCAGTATTTT.

V usage is TRBV15 and J usage is TRBJ1-5, with D perhaps matching TRBD1 (5 bases). V lost 6 bases and J lost 4, with 13 bases in between. The CDR3 contains 14 residues. Germline V gives CDR1 LNHNV, CDR2 YYDKDF (reference sequence). For the CDR3, the DNA is TGTGCCACCAGAGGATGGGGGGGTAATCAGCCCCAGCATTTT. Protein product: CATRGWGGNQPQHF.

This clonotype occurred once. The chain joins TRBV12-3 or TRBV12-4 to TRBJ1-5; D possibly corresponds to TRBD1 (5 bases). The CDR3 loop spans 15 amino acids. V was pared by 3 bases and J by 3 bases, with 12 bases between. CDR3 coding DNA: TGTGCCAGCAGTTTTTCCGGCAGGGTCAATCAGCCCCAGCATTTT. Its protein product is CASSFSGRVNQPQHF.